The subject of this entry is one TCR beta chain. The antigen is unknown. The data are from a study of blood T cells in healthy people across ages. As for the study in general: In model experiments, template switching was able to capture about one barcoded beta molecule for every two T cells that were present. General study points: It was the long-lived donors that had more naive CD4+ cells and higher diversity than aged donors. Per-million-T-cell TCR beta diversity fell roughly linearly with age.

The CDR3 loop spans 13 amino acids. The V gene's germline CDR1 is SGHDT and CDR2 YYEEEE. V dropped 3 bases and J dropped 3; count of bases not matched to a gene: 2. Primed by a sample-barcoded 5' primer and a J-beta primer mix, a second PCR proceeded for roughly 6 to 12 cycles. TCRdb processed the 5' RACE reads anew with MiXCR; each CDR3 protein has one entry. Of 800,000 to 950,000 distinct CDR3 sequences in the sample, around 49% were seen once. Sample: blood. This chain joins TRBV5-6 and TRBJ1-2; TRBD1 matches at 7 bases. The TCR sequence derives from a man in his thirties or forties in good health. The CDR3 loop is CASSSGQHYGYTF. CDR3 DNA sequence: TGTGCCAGCAGCTCGGGACAGCACTATGGCTACACCTTC.